This T cell receptor (beta chain) was sequenced for a study of blood T cell repertoires in COVID-19. Study in general: Recovered participants had two consecutive negative NP/OP PCR tests, healthcare professional clearance, or symptom resolution.

This table comes from immunoSEQ multiplex PCR, and its TCRdb copy is limited to in-frame clones, with some not included. The sample holds hundreds of thousands of clones; 70% to 90% are singletons and the top ten take approximately 3.3%. This clone was recorded once. This TCR was recovered from a woman between 50 and 59 years old in a cohort exposed to, infected with or recovered from COVID-19 (not recorded which). Source material: PBMCs or T cells enriched from blood (not recorded which).

CDR3 protein: CASSQDTRSGYTF. As DNA, the CDR3 is TGCGCCAGCAGCCAAGATACCCGTAGTGGCTACACCTTC. The rearrangement uses TRBV4-3 and TRBJ1-2; D not resolved. The CDR3 consists of 13 residues. Germline loops: CDR1 LGHNA, CDR2 YSLEER. Trimming shortened V by 0 bases and J by 7 bases, and 9 bases separated the two germline ends.